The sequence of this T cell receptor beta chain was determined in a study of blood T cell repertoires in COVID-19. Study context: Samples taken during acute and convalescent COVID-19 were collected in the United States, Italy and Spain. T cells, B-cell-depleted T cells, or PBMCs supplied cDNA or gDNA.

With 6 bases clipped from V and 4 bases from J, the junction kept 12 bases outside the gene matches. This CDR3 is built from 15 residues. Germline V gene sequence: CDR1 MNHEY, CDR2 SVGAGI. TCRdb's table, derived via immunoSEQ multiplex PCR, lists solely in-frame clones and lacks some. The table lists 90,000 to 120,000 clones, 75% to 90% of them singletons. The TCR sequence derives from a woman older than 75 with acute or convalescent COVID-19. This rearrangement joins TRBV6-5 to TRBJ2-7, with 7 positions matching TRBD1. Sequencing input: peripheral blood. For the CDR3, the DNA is TGTGCCAGCAGCTCAAATCGACAGGGAAGGTACGAGCAGTACTTC. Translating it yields CASSSNRQGRYEQYF.